One TCR beta chain is described in this entry. Unique molecular identifiers were incorporated when the TCRbeta library was constructed. A single record per CDR3 protein comes from TCRdb applying MiXCR to the PCR reads. The data contain some 640,000 distinct CDR3 sequences, around 17% of them singletons. These data originate in a study of T-cell reconstitution after alpha-beta-depleted transplantation in children. This receptor was obtained from a human donor who donated a stem cell graft to a child with acute myeloid leukemia. The sample consisted of PBMCs from the stem cell graft donor, taken from the stem cell graft.

The CDR3 is CASSLVGGVWGYTF. Here the CDR3 DNA reads TGTGCCAGCAGCTTGGTTGGTGGGGTTTGGGGCTACACCTTC. This rearrangement joins TRBV5-5 to TRBJ1-2; the D is unclear. CDR1 is SGHKS and CDR2 is YYEKEE in the germline V gene (reference sequence). There are 14 residues in the CDR3. V lost 0 bases and J lost 8, with 14 bases in between.